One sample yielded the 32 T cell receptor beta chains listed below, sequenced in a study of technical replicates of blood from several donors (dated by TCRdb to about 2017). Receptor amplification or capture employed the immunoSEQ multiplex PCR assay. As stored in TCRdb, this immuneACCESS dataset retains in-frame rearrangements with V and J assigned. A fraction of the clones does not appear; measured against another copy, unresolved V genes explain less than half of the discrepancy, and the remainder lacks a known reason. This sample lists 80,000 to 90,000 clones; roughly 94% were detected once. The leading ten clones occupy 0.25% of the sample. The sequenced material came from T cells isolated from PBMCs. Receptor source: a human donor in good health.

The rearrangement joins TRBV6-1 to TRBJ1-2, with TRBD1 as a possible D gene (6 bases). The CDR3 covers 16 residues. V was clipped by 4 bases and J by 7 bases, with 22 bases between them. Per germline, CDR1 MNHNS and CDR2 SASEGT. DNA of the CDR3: TGTGCCAGCAGTGCCAAAGGGGGGGCTCGCTCATCTGGCTACACCTTC. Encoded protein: CASSAKGGARSSGYTF.

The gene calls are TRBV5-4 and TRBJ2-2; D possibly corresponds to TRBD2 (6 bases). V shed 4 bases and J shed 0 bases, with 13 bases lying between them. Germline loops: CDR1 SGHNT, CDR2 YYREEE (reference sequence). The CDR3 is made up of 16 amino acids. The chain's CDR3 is CASSQRRVSNTGELFF. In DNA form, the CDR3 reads TGTGCCAGCAGCCAGAGGAGGGTTTCGAACACCGGGGAGCTGTTTTTT.

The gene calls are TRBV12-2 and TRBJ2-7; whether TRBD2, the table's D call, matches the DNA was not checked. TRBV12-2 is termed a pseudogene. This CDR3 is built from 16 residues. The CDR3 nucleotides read TGTGCAAGTCGCTTAGCGAGTTACGGGGGGACCTACGAGCAGTACTTC. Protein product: CASRLASYGGTYEQYF.

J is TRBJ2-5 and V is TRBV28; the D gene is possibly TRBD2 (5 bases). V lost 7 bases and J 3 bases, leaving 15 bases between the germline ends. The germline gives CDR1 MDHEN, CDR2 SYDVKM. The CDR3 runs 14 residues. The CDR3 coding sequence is TGTGCCAGCACCCCCTGGGGAGAGAAAGAGACCCAGTACTTC. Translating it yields CASTPWGEKETQYF.

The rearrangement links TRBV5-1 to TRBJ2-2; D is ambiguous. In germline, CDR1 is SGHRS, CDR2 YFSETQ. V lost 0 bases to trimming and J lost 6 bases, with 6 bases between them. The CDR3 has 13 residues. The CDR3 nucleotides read TGCGCCAGCAGCTTGGTCCCTTCCGGGGAGCTGTTTTTT. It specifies CASSLVPSGELFF.

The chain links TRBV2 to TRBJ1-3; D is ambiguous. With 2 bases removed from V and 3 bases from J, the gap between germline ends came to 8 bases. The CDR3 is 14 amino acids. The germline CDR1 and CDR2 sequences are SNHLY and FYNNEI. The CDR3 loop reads CASSETLFGNTIYF. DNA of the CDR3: TGTGCCAGCAGTGAAACTTTGTTTGGAAACACCATATATTTT.

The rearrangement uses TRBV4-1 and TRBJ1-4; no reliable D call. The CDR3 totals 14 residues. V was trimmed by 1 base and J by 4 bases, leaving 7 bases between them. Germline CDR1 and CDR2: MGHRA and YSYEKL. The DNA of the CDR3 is TGCGCCAGCAGCCAAGTATGGCTTAATGAAAAACTGTTTTTT. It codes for CASSQVWLNEKLFF.

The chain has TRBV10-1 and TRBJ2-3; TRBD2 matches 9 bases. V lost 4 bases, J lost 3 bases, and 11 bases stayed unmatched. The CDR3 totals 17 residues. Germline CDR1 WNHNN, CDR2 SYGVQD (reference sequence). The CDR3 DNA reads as TGCGCCAGCAGTGGGGGCGGGAGGGCCGAAAGGACAGATACGCAGTATTTT. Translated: CASSGGGRAERTDTQYF.

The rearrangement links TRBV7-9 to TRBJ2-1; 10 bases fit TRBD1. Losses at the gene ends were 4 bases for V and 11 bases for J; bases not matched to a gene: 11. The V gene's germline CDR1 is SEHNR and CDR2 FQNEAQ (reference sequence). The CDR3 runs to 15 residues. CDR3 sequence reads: CASSSTGTGVVQQFF. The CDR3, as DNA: TGTGCCAGCAGCTCGACCGGGACAGGGGTTGTACAGCAGTTCTTC.

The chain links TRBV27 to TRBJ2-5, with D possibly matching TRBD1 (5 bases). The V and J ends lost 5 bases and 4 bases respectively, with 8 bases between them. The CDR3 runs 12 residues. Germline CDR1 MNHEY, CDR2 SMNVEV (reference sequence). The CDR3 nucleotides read TGTGCCAGCAGTCAAGACAGAGAGACCCAGTACTTC. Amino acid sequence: CASSQDRETQYF.

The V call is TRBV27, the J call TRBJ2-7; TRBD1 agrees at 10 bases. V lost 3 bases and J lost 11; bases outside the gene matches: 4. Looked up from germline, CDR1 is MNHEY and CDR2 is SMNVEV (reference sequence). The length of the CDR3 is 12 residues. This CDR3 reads CASSFRQGAEYF. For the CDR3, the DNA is TGTGCCAGCAGTTTTAGACAGGGGGCGGAGTACTTC.

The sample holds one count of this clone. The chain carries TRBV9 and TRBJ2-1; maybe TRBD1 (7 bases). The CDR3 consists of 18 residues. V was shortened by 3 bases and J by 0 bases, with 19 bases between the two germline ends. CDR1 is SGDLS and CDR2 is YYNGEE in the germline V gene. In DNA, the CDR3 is TGTGCCAGCAGCGAATCGTCAGGGGGGCTACCCTCCTACAATGAGCAGTTCTTC. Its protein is CASSESSGGLPSYNEQFF.

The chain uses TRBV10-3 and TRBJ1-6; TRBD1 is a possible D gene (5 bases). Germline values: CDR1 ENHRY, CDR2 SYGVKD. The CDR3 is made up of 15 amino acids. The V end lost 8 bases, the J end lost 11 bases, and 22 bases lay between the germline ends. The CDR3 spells CAISFSELKGAPLHF. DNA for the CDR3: TGTGCCATCTCATTTTCGGAGCTTAAAGGGGCACCCCTCCACTTT.

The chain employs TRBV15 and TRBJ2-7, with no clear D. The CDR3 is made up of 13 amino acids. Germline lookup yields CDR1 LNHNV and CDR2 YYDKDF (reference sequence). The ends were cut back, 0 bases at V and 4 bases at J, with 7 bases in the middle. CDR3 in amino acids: CATSREMRYEQYF. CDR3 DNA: TGTGCCACCAGCAGAGAGATGAGATACGAGCAGTACTTC.

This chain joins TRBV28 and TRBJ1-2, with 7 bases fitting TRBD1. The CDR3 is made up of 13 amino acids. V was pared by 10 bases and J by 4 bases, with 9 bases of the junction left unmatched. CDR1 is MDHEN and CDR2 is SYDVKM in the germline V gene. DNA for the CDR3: TGTGCCACCAACGGGCAGGGGGTCTATGGCTACACCTTC. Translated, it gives CATNGQGVYGYTF.

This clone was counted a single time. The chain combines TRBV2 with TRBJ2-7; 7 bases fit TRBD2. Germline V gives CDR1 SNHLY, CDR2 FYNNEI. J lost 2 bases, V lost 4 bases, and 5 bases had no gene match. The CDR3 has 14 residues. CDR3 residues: CASSGGGDPYEQYF. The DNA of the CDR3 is TGTGCCAGCAGTGGGGGAGGGGATCCCTACGAGCAGTACTTC.

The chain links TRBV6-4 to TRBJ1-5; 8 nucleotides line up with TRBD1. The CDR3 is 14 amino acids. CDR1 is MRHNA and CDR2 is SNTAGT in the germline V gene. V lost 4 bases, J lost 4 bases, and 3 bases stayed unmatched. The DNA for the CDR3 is TGTGCCAGCAGTGGGACAGGGAGTAATCAGCCCCAGCATTTT. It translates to CASSGTGSNQPQHF.

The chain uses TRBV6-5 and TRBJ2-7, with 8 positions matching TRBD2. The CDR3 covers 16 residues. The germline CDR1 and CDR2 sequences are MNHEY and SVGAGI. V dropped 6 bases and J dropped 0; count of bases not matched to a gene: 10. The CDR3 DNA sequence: TGTGCCAGCAGGTACGAGTCGGGAGGGAGCTCCTACGAGCAGTACTTC. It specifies CASRYESGGSSYEQYF.

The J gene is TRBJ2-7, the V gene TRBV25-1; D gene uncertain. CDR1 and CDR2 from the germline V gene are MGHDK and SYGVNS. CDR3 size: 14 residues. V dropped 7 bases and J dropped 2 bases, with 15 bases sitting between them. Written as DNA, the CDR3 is TGTGCCAGCACCTCACGGGTGTCACCCTACGAGCAGTACTTC. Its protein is CASTSRVSPYEQYF.

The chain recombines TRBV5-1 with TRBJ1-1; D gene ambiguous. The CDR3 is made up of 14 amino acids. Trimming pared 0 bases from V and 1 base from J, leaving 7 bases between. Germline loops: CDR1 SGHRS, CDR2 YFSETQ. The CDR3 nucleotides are TGCGCCAGCAGCTTGGGGTCAGGGAACACTGAAGCTTTCTTT. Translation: CASSLGSGNTEAFF.

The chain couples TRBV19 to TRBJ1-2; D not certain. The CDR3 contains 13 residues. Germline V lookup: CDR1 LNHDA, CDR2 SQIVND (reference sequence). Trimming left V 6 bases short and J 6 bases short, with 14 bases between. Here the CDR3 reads CASRIREGDGYTF. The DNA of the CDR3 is TGTGCCAGTAGAATCCGGGAGGGTGATGGCTACACCTTC.

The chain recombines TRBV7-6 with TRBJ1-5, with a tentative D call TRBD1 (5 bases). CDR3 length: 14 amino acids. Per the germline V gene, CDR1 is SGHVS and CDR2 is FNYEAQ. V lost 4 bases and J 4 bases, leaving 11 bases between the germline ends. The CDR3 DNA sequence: TGTGCCAGCAGCTCGGCGGGGGGGAATCAGCCCCAGCATTTT. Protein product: CASSSAGGNQPQHF.

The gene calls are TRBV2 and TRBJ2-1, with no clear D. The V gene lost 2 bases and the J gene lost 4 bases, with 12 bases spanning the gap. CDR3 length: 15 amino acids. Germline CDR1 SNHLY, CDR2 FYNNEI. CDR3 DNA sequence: TGTGCCAGCAGTGAACGGCTAGACGTATACAATGAGCAGTTCTTC. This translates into CASSERLDVYNEQFF.

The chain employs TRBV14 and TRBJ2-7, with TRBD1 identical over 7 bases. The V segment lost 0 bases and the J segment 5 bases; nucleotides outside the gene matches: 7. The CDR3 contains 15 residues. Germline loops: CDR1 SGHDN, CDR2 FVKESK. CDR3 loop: CASSQDQGQFNEQYF. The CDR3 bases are TGTGCCAGCAGCCAAGACCAGGGACAGTTCAACGAGCAGTACTTC.

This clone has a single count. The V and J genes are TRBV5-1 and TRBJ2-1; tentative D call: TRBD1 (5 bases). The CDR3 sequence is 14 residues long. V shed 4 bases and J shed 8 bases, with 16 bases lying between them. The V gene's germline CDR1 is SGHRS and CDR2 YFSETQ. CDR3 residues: CASSPFSTGHEQFF. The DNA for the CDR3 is TGCGCCAGCAGCCCCTTCTCCACAGGTCATGAGCAGTTCTTC.

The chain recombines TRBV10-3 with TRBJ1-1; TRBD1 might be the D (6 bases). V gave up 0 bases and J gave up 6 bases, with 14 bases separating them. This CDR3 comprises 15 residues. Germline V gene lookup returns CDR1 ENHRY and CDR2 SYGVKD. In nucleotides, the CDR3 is TGTGCCATCAGTGAGTCCCTCAAACAGGGCTCTGAAGCTTTCTTT. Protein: CAISESLKQGSEAFF.

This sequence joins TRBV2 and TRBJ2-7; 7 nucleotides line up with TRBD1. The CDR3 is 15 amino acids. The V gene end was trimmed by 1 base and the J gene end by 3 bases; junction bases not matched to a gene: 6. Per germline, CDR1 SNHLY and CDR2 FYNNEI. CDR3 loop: CASSEGGTEVYEQYF. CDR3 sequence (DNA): TGTGCCAGCAGTGAAGGTGGGACAGAGGTCTACGAGCAGTACTTC.

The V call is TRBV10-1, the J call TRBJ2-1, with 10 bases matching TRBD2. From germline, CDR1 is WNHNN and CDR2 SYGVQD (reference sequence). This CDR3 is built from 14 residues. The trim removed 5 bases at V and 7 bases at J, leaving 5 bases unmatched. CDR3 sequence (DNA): TGCGCCAGCAGTAGGCTAGCGGGAGAGAATGAGCAGTTCTTC. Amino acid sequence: CASSRLAGENEQFF.

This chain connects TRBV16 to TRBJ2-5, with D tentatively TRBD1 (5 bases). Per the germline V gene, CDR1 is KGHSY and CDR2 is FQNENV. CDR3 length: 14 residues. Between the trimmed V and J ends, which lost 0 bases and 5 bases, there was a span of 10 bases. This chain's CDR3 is CASSQSRGAETQYF. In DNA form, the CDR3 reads TGTGCCAGCAGCCAATCTAGGGGCGCGGAGACCCAGTACTTC.

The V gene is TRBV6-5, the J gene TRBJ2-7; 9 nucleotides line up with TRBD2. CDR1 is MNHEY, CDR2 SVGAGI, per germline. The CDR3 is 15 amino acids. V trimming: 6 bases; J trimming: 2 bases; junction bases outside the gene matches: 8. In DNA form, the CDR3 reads TGTGCCAGCAGCGGTGGACTAGCGCCAGCCTACGAGCAGTACTTC. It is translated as CASSGGLAPAYEQYF.

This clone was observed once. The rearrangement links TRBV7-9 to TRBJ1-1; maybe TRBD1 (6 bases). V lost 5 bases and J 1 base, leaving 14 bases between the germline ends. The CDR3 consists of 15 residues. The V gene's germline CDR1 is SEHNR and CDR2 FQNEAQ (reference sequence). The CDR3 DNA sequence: TGTGCCAGCAGCACCCTACAGGGTTCGAACACTGAAGCTTTCTTT. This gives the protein CASSTLQGSNTEAFF.

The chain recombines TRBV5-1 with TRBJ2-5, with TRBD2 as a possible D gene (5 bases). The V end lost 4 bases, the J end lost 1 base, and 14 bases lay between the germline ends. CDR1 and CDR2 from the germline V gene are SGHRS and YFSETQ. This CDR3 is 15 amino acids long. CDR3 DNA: TGCGCCAGCAGCCATCGACCGGGATCCCAAGAGACCCAGTACTTC. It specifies CASSHRPGSQETQYF.